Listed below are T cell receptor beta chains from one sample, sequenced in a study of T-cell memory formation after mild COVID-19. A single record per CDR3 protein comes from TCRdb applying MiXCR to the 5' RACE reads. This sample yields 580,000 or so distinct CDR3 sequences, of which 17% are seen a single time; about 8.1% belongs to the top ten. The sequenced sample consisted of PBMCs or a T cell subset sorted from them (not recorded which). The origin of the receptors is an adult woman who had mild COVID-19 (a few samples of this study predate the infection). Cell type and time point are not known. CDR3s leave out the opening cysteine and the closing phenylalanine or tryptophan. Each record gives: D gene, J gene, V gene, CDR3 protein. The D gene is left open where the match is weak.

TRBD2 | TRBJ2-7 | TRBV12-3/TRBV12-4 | ASRESGTSGYEQY
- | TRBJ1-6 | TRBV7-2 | ASSLESGTNSPLH
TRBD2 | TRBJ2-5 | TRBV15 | ATSRAAGGPETQY
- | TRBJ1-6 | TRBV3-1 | ASSPQAGYNSPLH
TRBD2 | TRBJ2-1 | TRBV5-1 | ASRGGFAEQF
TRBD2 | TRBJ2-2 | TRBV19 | ASSISPGGSGELF
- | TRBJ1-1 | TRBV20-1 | SARPTGNTEAF
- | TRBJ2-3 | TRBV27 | ASSLSRAAPDTQY
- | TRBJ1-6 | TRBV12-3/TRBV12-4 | ASSLKGIVSPLH
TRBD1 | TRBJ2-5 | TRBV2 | ASDQGVGETQY
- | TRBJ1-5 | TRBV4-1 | ASSQESAGANQPQH
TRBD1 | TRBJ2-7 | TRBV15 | ATSTGQAASEQY
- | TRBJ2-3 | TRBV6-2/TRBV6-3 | ASSYTDGVTDTQY
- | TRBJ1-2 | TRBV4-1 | ASSQDADGLGEYYGYT
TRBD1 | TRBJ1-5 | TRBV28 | ASSPLRGYQPQH
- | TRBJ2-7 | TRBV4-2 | ASSQDQDISYEQY
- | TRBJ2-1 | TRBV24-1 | ATSAGGGDLLEQF
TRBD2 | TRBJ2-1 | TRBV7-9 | ASVAGGTSYNEQF
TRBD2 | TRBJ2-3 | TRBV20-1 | SARDIAGGPADTQY
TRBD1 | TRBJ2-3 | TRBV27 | ASRTGVGTDTQY
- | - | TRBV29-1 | SVDNRVGEETQY
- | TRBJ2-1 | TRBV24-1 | ATSDHSGPYHEQF
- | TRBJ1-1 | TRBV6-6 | ASSYVGRGNTEAF
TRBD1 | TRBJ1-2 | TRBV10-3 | AISDRGTGGRYGYT
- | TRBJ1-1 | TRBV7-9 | ASSYREEAF
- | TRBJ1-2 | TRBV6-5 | ASSYSLRDIAYGYT
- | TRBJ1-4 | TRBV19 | ASSIRVNEKLF
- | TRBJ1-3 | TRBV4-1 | ASSQDRGVSGNTIY
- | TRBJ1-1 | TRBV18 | ASSLRTARNTEAF
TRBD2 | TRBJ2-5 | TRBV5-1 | ASSLMSGGQETQY
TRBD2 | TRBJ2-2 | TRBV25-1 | ASSESPLAGADTGELF
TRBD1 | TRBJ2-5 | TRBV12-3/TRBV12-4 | ASSSNRGKETQY
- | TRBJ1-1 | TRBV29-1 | SVGTGTNTEAF
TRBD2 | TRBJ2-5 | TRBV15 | ATSRNGLAGGPEQETQY